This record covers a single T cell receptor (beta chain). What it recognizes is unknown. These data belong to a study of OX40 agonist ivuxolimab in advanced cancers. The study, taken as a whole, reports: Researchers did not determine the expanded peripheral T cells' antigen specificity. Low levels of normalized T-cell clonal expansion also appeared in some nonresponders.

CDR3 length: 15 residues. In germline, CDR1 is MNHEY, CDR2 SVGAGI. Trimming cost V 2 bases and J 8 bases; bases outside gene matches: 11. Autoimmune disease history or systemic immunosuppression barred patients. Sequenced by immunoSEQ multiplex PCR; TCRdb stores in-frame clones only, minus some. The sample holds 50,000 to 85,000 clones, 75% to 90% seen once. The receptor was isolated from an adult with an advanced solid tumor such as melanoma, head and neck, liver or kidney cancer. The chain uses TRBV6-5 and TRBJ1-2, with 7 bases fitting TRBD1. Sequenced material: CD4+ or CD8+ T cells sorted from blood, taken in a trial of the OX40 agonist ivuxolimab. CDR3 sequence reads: CASSYTRQGAWGYTF. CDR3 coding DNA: TGTGCCAGCAGTTACACGAGACAGGGCGCTTGGGGCTACACCTTC.